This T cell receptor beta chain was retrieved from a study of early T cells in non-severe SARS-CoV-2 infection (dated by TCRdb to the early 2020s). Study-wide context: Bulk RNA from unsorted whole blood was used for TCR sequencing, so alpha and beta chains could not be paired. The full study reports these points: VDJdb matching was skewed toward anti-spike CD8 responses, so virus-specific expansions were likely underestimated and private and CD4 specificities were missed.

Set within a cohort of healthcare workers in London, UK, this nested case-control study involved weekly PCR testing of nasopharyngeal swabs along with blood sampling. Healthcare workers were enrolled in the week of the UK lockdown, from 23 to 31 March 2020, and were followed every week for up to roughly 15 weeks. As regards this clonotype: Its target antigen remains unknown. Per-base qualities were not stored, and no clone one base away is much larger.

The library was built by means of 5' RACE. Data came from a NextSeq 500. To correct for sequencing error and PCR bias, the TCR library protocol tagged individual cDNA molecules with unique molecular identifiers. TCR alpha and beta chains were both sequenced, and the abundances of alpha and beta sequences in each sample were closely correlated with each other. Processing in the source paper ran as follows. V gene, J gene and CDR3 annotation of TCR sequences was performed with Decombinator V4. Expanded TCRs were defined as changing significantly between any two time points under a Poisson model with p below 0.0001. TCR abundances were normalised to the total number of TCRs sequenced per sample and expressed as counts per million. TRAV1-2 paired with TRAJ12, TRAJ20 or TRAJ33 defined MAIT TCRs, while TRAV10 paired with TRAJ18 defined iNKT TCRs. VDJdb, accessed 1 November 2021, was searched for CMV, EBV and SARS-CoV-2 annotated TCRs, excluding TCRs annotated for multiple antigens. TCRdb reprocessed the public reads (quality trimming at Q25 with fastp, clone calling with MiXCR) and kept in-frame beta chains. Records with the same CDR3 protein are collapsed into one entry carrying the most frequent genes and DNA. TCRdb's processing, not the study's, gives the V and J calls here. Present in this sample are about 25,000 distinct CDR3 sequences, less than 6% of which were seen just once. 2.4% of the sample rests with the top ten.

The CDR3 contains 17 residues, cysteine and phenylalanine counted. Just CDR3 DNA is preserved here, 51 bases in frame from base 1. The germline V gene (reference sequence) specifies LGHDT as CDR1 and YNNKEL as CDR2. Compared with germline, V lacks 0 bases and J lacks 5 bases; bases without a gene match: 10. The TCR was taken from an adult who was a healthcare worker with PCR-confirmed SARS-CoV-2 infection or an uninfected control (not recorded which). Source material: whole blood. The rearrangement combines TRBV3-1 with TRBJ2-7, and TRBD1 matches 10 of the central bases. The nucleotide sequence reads TGTGCCAGCAGCCAAGACCTGGCCGGGACAGGGGACCACGAGCAGTACTTC. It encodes CASSQDLAGTGDHEQYF.